The 27 T cell receptor beta chains below were found in one sample sequenced in a study of blood T cell repertoires in COVID-19. Data came from immunoSEQ multiplex PCR; TCRdb stores just in-frame clones and leaves some out. This table has fewer than 250,000 clones, 80% to 90% appearing once. The sequencing input was peripheral blood. The origin of the receptors is a man aged 45-65 years with acute or convalescent COVID-19.

The chain is built from TRBV2 and TRBJ1-3; D is ambiguous. The germline V and J ends were trimmed by 2 bases and 7 bases, with 15 bases remaining between them. Germline V CDR1 and CDR2: SNHLY, FYNNEI. This CDR3 is built from 15 residues. In DNA form, the CDR3 reads TGTGCCAGCAGTGAACACAGCAGGACTTTTAACACCATATATTTT. Amino acids: CASSEHSRTFNTIYF. Supplemented by reference TRBV2 and TRBJ1-3, the full variable domain reads EPEVTQTPSHQVTQMGQEVILRCVPISNHLYFYWYRQILGQKVEFLVSFYNNEISEKSEIFDDQFSVERPDGSNFTLKIRSTKLEDSAMYFCASSEHSRTFNTIYFGEGSWLTVV.

This clone was recorded only once. The rearrangement joins TRBV24-1 to TRBJ2-5; possible D gene TRBD2, 6 bases. Germline CDR1 KGHDR, CDR2 SFDVKD. The CDR3 consists of 16 residues. Trimming removed 5 bases at V and 7 bases at J, with 22 bases between. CDR3 protein: CATSGSSTGTEGTQYF. In DNA, the CDR3 is TGTGCCACCAGTGGAAGCTCGACCGGGACGGAGGGGACCCAGTACTTC.

This chain uses TRBV10-2 with TRBJ2-5; TRBD1 matches 7 bases. After removal of 6 bases from V and 1 base from J, the junction contained 2 bases not matched to a gene. Germline-derived CDR1 and CDR2 are WSHSY and SAAADI. The CDR3 spans 13 residues. The CDR3 nucleotides are TGCGCCAGCAGAACAGGGGCCCAAGAGACCCAGTACTTC. It translates to CASRTGAQETQYF.

The chain combines TRBV6-5 with TRBJ1-4, with a tentative D call TRBD1 (5 bases). V lost 0 bases and J lost 7, with 15 bases in between. Germline V lookup: CDR1 MNHEY, CDR2 SVGAGI. The CDR3 totals 16 residues. The CDR3 DNA reads TGTGCCAGCAGTTACTCGAAAGGGTATCAGGGTGAAAAACTGTTTTTT. Residues: CASSYSKGYQGEKLFF.

This chain uses TRBV11-3 with TRBJ1-4; 11 nucleotides match TRBD1. V was clipped by 5 bases and J by 8 bases; unmatched bases: 7. Germline CDR1 and CDR2: SGHNT and YENEEA. There are 15 residues in the CDR3. In DNA form, the CDR3 reads TGTGCCAGCAGCCCGAGGACAGGGGGCACAGAAAAACTGTTTTTT. It translates to CASSPRTGGTEKLFF.

The sample holds a few counts of this clone. The chain combines TRBV10-3 with TRBJ2-1; 12 bases are shared with TRBD2. Trimming at V came to 6 bases and at J to 7 bases, leaving 4 bases not matched to a gene. CDR3 size: 14 residues. Germline V CDR1 and CDR2: ENHRY, SYGVKD. This CDR3 is CAISGTSGQNEQFF. DNA for the CDR3: TGTGCCATCAGCGGGACTAGCGGGCAGAATGAGCAGTTCTTC.

The V call is TRBV9, the J call TRBJ2-2, with D tentatively TRBD1 (5 bases). In germline, CDR1 is SGDLS, CDR2 YYNGEE. The CDR3 contains 13 residues. Trimming took 0 bases from V and 13 from J, leaving 13 bases between them. The CDR3 protein is CASSVDGSGLLFF. The CDR3 DNA reads TGTGCCAGCAGCGTAGACGGATCAGGGTTGCTGTTTTTT.

This clone was detected only once. The chain recombines TRBV7-9 with TRBJ2-7; 7 positions match TRBD1. Germline CDR1 reads SEHNR; CDR2 reads FQNEAQ (reference sequence). The CDR3 has 15 amino acids. J lost 5 bases, V lost 1 base, and 8 bases had no gene match. This CDR3 is CASSLVATGFHEQYF. For the CDR3, the DNA is TGTGCCAGCAGCTTAGTCGCGACAGGGTTCCACGAGCAGTACTTC.

This clone was seen just once. The chain recombines TRBV7-9 with TRBJ2-1; 11 bases agree with TRBD1. Germline trimming cut 11 bases from V and 8 bases from J; bases unmatched to any gene: 5. Germline V gene sequence: CDR1 SEHNR, CDR2 FQNEAQ (reference sequence). The CDR3 consists of 12 residues. In DNA form, the CDR3 reads TGTGCCGGGGGACAGGGGGTCGATGAGCAGTTCTTC. Translation: CAGGQGVDEQFF.

This chain joins TRBV15 and TRBJ2-1; possibly TRBD2 for D (6 bases). The V end was cut by 2 bases, the J end by 8 bases, with 16 bases between. The CDR3 consists of 15 residues. Looked up from germline, CDR1 is LNHNV and CDR2 is YYDKDF (reference sequence). The CDR3, as DNA: TGTGCCACCAGCAGACCTACGGCGGGATGGGATGAGCAGTTCTTC. Encoded protein: CATSRPTAGWDEQFF.

The chain employs TRBV2 and TRBJ1-2; 8 positions agree with TRBD1. The germline gives CDR1 SNHLY, CDR2 FYNNEI. CDR3 length: 14 amino acids. Trimming at V came to 7 bases and at J to 4 bases, leaving 8 bases not matched to a gene. CDR3 residues: CASIADRASYGYTF. The CDR3 DNA sequence: TGTGCCAGCATTGCGGACAGGGCGAGCTATGGCTACACCTTC.

Only a few counts were recorded for this clone. The chain combines TRBV27 with TRBJ2-7; D perhaps matches TRBD1 (5 bases). This CDR3 region has 13 residues. V was clipped by 3 bases and J by 3 bases, with 9 bases between them. Germline CDR1 reads MNHEY; CDR2 reads SMNVEV (reference sequence). In DNA, the CDR3 is TGTGCCAGCAGTTTTGGGGCTCTCTACGAGCAGTACTTC. Protein product: CASSFGALYEQYF.

The chain is built from TRBV28 and TRBJ1-2, with 9 positions matching TRBD1. This CDR3 is built from 13 residues. From germline, CDR1 is MDHEN and CDR2 SYDVKM. V lost 7 bases and J lost 4; bases outside the gene matches: 4. This chain's CDR3 is CASNTGGSYGYTF. CDR3 coding DNA: TGTGCCAGCAATACAGGGGGCTCCTATGGCTACACCTTC.

This clone was recorded a few times. This chain uses TRBV7-8 with TRBJ2-3, with D possibly matching TRBD1 (5 bases). Trimming removed 1 base from V and 3 bases from J, with 20 bases in between. This CDR3 contains 18 residues. Per germline, CDR1 SGHVS and CDR2 FQNEAQ. The CDR3 protein is CASSLDRIRQGATDTQYF. CDR3 bases: TGTGCCAGCAGCTTAGATCGGATCCGGCAGGGTGCGACAGATACGCAGTATTTT.

The chain joins TRBV3-1 (or the pseudogene TRBV3-2) to TRBJ1-6; unclear D gene. The CDR3 consists of 15 residues. Germline lookup yields CDR1 LGHDT and CDR2 YNNKEL (reference sequence). Deletions cut 2 bases from V and 6 bases from J, with 11 bases between. This CDR3 reads CASSQKSGGNSPLHF. Here the CDR3 DNA reads TGTGCCAGCAGCCAAAAAAGTGGAGGTAATTCACCCCTCCACTTT.

The chain recombines TRBV5-6 with TRBJ1-2, with no clear D. This CDR3 has 17 residues. V shed 0 bases and J shed 8 bases, with 23 bases lying between them. Per germline, CDR1 SGHDT and CDR2 YYEEEE. CDR3 DNA sequence: TGTGCCAGCAGCTTGGTTGAAGGTACGGTTGAATCGGGAGGCTACACCTTC. Translating it yields CASSLVEGTVESGGYTF.

V gene TRBV10-3 combines with J gene TRBJ2-1, with 12 bases matching TRBD2. CDR3 length: 16 residues. Germline trimming cut 8 bases from V and 11 bases from J; bases unmatched to any gene: 16. Per germline, CDR1 ENHRY and CDR2 SYGVKD. The CDR3 nucleotides read TGTGCCATCGAACGAGGGCTAGCGGGGGGGCACCAGAAGCAGTTCTTC. This encodes CAIERGLAGGHQKQFF.

The gene calls are TRBV4-1 and TRBJ1-4, with D possibly matching TRBD1 (6 bases). V was clipped by 4 bases and J by 7 bases, with 16 bases between them. This CDR3 comprises 15 residues. Germline-derived CDR1 and CDR2 are MGHRA and YSYEKL. The CDR3 bases are TGCGCCAGCAGCCTCCGTGGAGGGGGGGTTGAAAAACTGTTTTTT. Protein sequence: CASSLRGGGVEKLFF.

The chain joins TRBV2 to TRBJ2-1; D is undetermined. Germline V gene sequence: CDR1 SNHLY, CDR2 FYNNEI. V lost 0 bases and J lost 5, with 8 bases in between. This CDR3 is built from 14 residues. The CDR3 protein is CASSEALQDNEQFF. In DNA, the CDR3 is TGTGCCAGCAGTGAAGCGCTTCAGGACAATGAGCAGTTCTTC.

J is TRBJ1-5 and V is TRBV28; the match to TRBD1 covers 10 bases. The germline V gene encodes CDR1 MDHEN and CDR2 SYDVKM. The junction had 10 bases not matched to a gene; V was cut back by 4 bases and J by 7 bases. The CDR3 totals 16 residues. The CDR3 region has the DNA TGTGCCAGCAGTTCTACCGGGACAGGGGTGGGCCAGCCCCAGCATTTT. This encodes CASSSTGTGVGQPQHF.

This sequence joins TRBV6-4 and TRBJ2-7; 9 bases align to TRBD1. This CDR3 has 14 residues. Germline trimming cut 8 bases from V and 5 bases from J; bases unmatched to any gene: 10. CDR1 and CDR2 from the germline V gene are MRHNA and SNTAGT. CDR3 in amino acids: CASCRDRVRNEQYF. The DNA of the CDR3 is TGTGCCAGCTGCCGGGACAGGGTGAGAAACGAGCAGTACTTC.

On this clone itself: Compared with germline, one end of the junction differs, possibly owing to a read error. This chain uses TRBV7-7 with TRBJ2-5; D not resolved. Germline loops: CDR1 SSHAT, CDR2 FNYEAQ (reference sequence). This CDR3 has 13 amino acids. This CDR3 is CASSPPWRETQYF. The CDR3 DNA reads as TGTGCTAGCAGCCCTCCTTGGCGGGAGACCCAGTACTTC.

This sequence joins TRBV15 and TRBJ2-7; maybe TRBD2 (5 bases). The CDR3 length is 15 residues. Germline V gives CDR1 LNHNV, CDR2 YYDKDF (reference sequence). The V gene lost 0 bases and the J gene lost 0 bases, with 9 bases spanning the gap. CDR3 in DNA: TGTGCCACCAGCAGAGAGGACTTGAGCTCCTACGAGCAGTACTTC. As protein: CATSREDLSSYEQYF.

The chain recombines TRBV6-5 with TRBJ2-7, with 7 bases fitting TRBD1. CDR1 and CDR2 from the germline V gene are MNHEY and SVGAGI. CDR3 size: 14 residues. V lost 5 bases and J lost 6; bases outside the gene matches: 10. The CDR3, as DNA: TGTGCCAGCAGTACTGACAGGGTAACGGGCGAGCAGTACTTC. It codes for CASSTDRVTGEQYF.

The V gene is TRBV12-3 or TRBV12-4, the J gene TRBJ1-2; D unresolved. The CDR3 is made up of 12 amino acids. Trimming cost V 5 bases and J 6 bases, with 10 bases left between them. The CDR3 DNA sequence: TGTGCCAGCAGTCTGTCACCGGATGGCTACACCTTC. It specifies CASSLSPDGYTF.

The genes are TRBV10-3 and TRBJ1-1; a possible D gene is TRBD1 (5 bases). This CDR3 spans 12 amino acids. V lost 10 bases and J 7 bases, leaving 16 bases between the germline ends. In germline, CDR1 is ENHRY, CDR2 SYGVKD. This CDR3 reads CATTTTGHEAFF. The CDR3 DNA follows: TGTGCCACTACAACGACCGGACATGAAGCTTTCTTT.

The chain carries TRBV2 and TRBJ1-5, with D unclear. The V gene's germline CDR1 is SNHLY and CDR2 FYNNEI. The CDR3 extends over 14 amino acids. V lost 3 bases, J lost 6 bases, and 12 bases lay in between. For the CDR3, the DNA is TGTGCCAGCAGTGAGCGATCCGCGGCTCAGCCCCAGCATTTT. Residues: CASSERSAAQPQHF.